The next 24 T cell receptor beta chains were all read from a single sample in a study of cytomegalovirus exposure and HLA in healthy donors. The table came from immunoSEQ multiplex PCR; TCRdb's copy has only in-frame clones and leaves some out. There are roughly 79,000 clones in the sample; approximately 93% occur only once, and approximately 0.7% lies in the top ten. Sequencing was carried out using PBMCs. The receptors originated from a man aged 18 to 35 in good health and CMV-seronegative.

The V gene is TRBV11-3, the J gene TRBJ2-1; weak D call: TRBD2 (6 bases). The CDR3 extends over 15 amino acids. Germline CDR1 SGHNT, CDR2 YENEEA. Trimming stripped 5 bases from V and 4 bases from J, with 15 bases between. CDR3 residues: CASSLEASEYNEQFF. In DNA, the CDR3 is TGTGCCAGCAGCCTCGAGGCTAGCGAGTACAATGAGCAGTTCTTC. Together with reference TRBV11-3 and TRBJ2-1, the CDR3 gives the full variable domain: EAGVVQSPRYKIIEKKQPVAFWCNPISGHNTLYWYLQNLGQGPELLIRYENEEAVDDSQLPKDRFSAERLKGVDSTLKIQPAELGDSAVYLCASSLEASEYNEQFFGPGTRLTVL.

Worth noting for this clone: Relative to the germline gene, one junction end is altered; a read error may explain this. The CDR3 region is CASSLGLAGNTDTQYF. CDR3 DNA sequence: TGTGCTAGCAGCTTAGGACTAGCGGGGAACACAGATACGCAGTATTTT. V is TRBV7-7 and J is TRBJ2-3; the match to TRBD2 covers 12 bases. Germline V lookup: CDR1 SSHAT, CDR2 FNYEAQ (reference sequence). This CDR3 has 16 amino acids.

The V call is TRBV4-1, the J call TRBJ2-3; TRBD2 matches 11 bases. The ends lost 4 bases at V and 6 bases at J; junction bases unmatched: 9. The CDR3 loop spans 16 amino acids. Germline CDR1 and CDR2: MGHRA and YSYEKL. In nucleotides, the CDR3 is TGCGCCAGCAGCCGAGGGCAACTAGCGGGGGTGGATACGCAGTATTTT. It codes for CASSRGQLAGVDTQYF.

V is TRBV27 and J is TRBJ1-2, with unresolved D. Germline assignment: CDR1 MNHEY and CDR2 SMNVEV (reference sequence). This CDR3 is built from 16 residues. V lost 4 bases and J lost 5, with 20 bases in between. The CDR3 protein is CASSSVLLGGGYGYTF. In nucleotides, the CDR3 is TGTGCCAGCAGTTCGGTACTTTTGGGAGGCGGGTATGGCTACACCTTC.

The rearrangement uses TRBV6-6 and TRBJ2-7; D uncertain. Germline loops: CDR1 MNHNY, CDR2 SVGAGI (reference sequence). Between the trimmed V and J ends, which lost 6 bases and 3 bases, there was a span of 18 bases. The CDR3 consists of 15 residues. In DNA form, the CDR3 reads TGTGCCAGCAGACATCAAGAGGTTGGCGACTACGAGCAGTACTTC. Protein sequence: CASRHQEVGDYEQYF.

The V and J genes are TRBV7-2 and TRBJ1-5; 7 bases line up with TRBD1. The V gene end was trimmed by 1 base and the J gene end by 7 bases; junction bases not matched to a gene: 4. Germline lookup yields CDR1 SGHTA and CDR2 FQGNSA. The CDR3 covers 14 residues. CDR3 in amino acids: CASSLDRGRQPQHF. CDR3 DNA sequence: TGTGCCAGCAGCTTAGACAGGGGAAGGCAGCCCCAGCATTTT.

V and J are TRBV18 and TRBJ2-2; 9 bases align to TRBD1. The J segment lost 4 bases and the V segment lost 3 bases, leaving 3 bases of the junction unmatched. The CDR3 length is 15 residues. The germline gives CDR1 KGHSH, CDR2 LQKENI. The CDR3 DNA sequence: TGTGCCAGCTCACCGGGACAGGGTGGCACCGGGGAGCTGTTTTTT. Translating it yields CASSPGQGGTGELFF.

V gene TRBV27 combines with J gene TRBJ2-7; TRBD2 matches at 11 bases. The germline V gene encodes CDR1 MNHEY and CDR2 SMNVEV (reference sequence). The CDR3 length is 17 residues. The junction had 15 bases not matched to a gene; V was cut back by 6 bases and J by 5 bases. The CDR3 here is CASRGSDSGRAFNEQYF. The DNA for the CDR3 is TGTGCCAGCAGGGGCTCTGATAGCGGGAGGGCTTTCAACGAGCAGTACTTC.

This chain links TRBV7-8 with TRBJ2-3; D is unresolved. In germline, CDR1 is SGHVS, CDR2 FQNEAQ. V was shortened by 3 bases and J by 3 bases, with 22 bases between the two germline ends. This CDR3 contains 18 residues. CDR3 nucleotides: TGTGCCAGCAGCTTGTTCCCACTGGCGGCGGCCCCAACAGATACGCAGTATTTT. The encoded protein is CASSLFPLAAAPTDTQYF.

The V call is TRBV19, the J call TRBJ2-7, with 10 positions matching TRBD1. The CDR3 is 13 residues long. The V and J ends lost 4 bases and 3 bases, in that order; junction bases with no gene match: 0. Germline assignment: CDR1 LNHDA and CDR2 SQIVND (reference sequence). DNA for the CDR3: TGTGCCAGTAGTAGGGACAGGGGCTACGAGCAGTACTTC. Encoded protein: CASSRDRGYEQYF.

V gene TRBV5-1 combines with J gene TRBJ2-2; tentative D call: TRBD1 (6 bases). Between the trimmed V and J ends, which lost 0 bases and 7 bases, there was a span of 10 bases. Germline CDR1 and CDR2: SGHRS and YFSETQ. The CDR3 length is 14 residues. CDR3 amino acids: CASSLVGGDGELFF. CDR3 DNA sequence: TGCGCCAGCAGCTTGGTAGGGGGAGACGGGGAGCTGTTTTTT.

The chain carries TRBV27 and TRBJ2-7; 7 bases are shared with TRBD1. CDR1 is MNHEY, CDR2 SMNVEV, per germline (reference sequence). The CDR3 totals 14 residues. The trim removed 2 bases at V and 6 bases at J, leaving 7 bases unmatched. The CDR3 sequence is CASSLAPRGSEQYF. The CDR3 DNA reads as TGTGCCAGCAGTTTAGCGCCCAGGGGGAGCGAGCAGTACTTC.

The chain is built from TRBV5-1 and TRBJ2-7; 9 bases line up with TRBD1. V was pared by 2 bases and J by 4 bases, with 4 bases of the junction left unmatched. Germline values: CDR1 SGHRS, CDR2 YFSETQ. This CDR3 comprises 14 residues. CDR3 nucleotide sequence: TGCGCCAGCAGCTTCCGGGACAGGGATTACGAGCAGTACTTC. Residues: CASSFRDRDYEQYF.

This chain joins TRBV29-1 and TRBJ2-5, with D possibly matching TRBD2 (5 bases). CDR1 and CDR2 (germline): SQVTM, ANQGSEA. V was cut by 7 bases and J by 5 bases, with 23 bases left in between. CDR3 length: 15 residues. The CDR3 sequence is CSAGSVIGQAETQYF. CDR3 nucleotide sequence: TGCAGCGCGGGGAGTGTAATAGGGCAAGCCGAGACCCAGTACTTC.

This rearrangement joins TRBV19 to TRBJ1-4, with 9 nucleotides matching TRBD1. Per the germline V gene, CDR1 is LNHDA and CDR2 is SQIVND (reference sequence). The V segment lost 9 bases and the J segment 8 bases; nucleotides outside the gene matches: 7. This CDR3 comprises 13 residues. CDR3 protein: CASNRGQGEKLFF. DNA of the CDR3: TGTGCCAGCAACAGGGGGCAGGGAGAAAAACTGTTTTTT.

Only one count was recorded for this clone. This sequence joins TRBV7-3 and TRBJ1-2, with TRBD1 matching 9 bases. Germline CDR1 reads SGHTA; CDR2 reads FQGTGA. V was pared by 5 bases and J by 4 bases, with 8 bases of the junction left unmatched. The CDR3 consists of 15 residues. CDR3 nucleotide sequence: TGTGCCAGCAGCGTTGGACAGGGGACCCGCTATGGCTACACCTTC. This translates into CASSVGQGTRYGYTF. Variable domain in full (rest from reference TRBV7-3 and TRBJ1-2): GAGVSQTPSNKVTEKGKYVELRCDPISGHTALYWYRQSLGQGPEFLIYFQGTGAADDSGLPNDRFFAVRPEGSVSTLKIQRTERGDSAVYLCASSVGQGTRYGYTFGSGTRLTVV.

Details on this clone: Germline is not matched at one junction end, which may reflect a read error. The V call is TRBV7-2, the J call TRBJ2-7; 7 bases fit TRBD2. CDR3 length equals 12 residues. Germline CDR1 SGHTA, CDR2 FQGNSA. The CDR3 region is CASSLGAGVKAF. Here the CDR3 DNA reads TGTGCCAGCAGCTTAGGGGCGGGAGTCAAGGCCTTC.

CDR3 region: CASSLMANTEAFF. CDR3 nucleotide sequence: TGTGCCAGCAGCTTAATGGCGAACACTGAAGCTTTCTTT. This chain joins TRBV11-3 and TRBJ1-1; D remains unclear. The CDR3 has 13 amino acids. The V end was cut by 2 bases, the J end by 1 base, with 5 bases between. Per germline, CDR1 SGHNT and CDR2 YENEEA.

This clone was counted once. J is TRBJ2-2 and V is TRBV6-1; possible D gene TRBD2, 7 bases. Trimming left V 4 bases short and J 4 bases short, with 19 bases between. Germline V gene data show CDR1 as MNHNS and CDR2 as SASEGT. The CDR3 extends over 17 amino acids. The CDR3 DNA reads TGTGCCAGCAGTGTAAAGGGGGGGATAGTGAGCACCGGGGAGCTGTTTTTT. Its translation: CASSVKGGIVSTGELFF.

The table lists this clone with a few counts. The J gene is TRBJ1-1, the V gene TRBV11-3, with TRBD1 matching over 7 bases. CDR3 length: 13 amino acids. The J segment lost 8 bases and the V segment lost 1 base, leaving 4 bases of the junction unmatched. CDR1 is SGHNT, CDR2 YENEEA, per germline. CDR3 residues: CASSLARQGEAFF. CDR3 in DNA: TGTGCCAGCAGCTTAGCCCGACAGGGAGAAGCTTTCTTT.

The chain combines TRBV6-1 with TRBJ1-4; TRBD1 aligns across 10 bases. Trimming took 3 bases from V and 8 from J; bases not matched to a gene: 6. Germline values: CDR1 MNHNS, CDR2 SASEGT. The CDR3 spans 15 residues. CDR3 residues: CASSEPGQGNEKLFF. The CDR3 nucleotides are TGTGCCAGCAGTGAGCCGGGACAGGGGAACGAAAAACTGTTTTTT.

In this sample, this clone turned up once. CDR3 nucleotides: TGTGCCAGCAGTCGACAGGGGGCAGGGGATACGCAGTATTTT. Its protein is CASSRQGAGDTQYF. The chain recombines TRBV6-5 with TRBJ2-3, with 10 bases matching TRBD1. Germline V gene data show CDR1 as MNHEY and CDR2 as SVGAGI. The CDR3 loop spans 14 amino acids. Trimming at V came to 5 bases and at J to 6 bases, leaving 5 bases not matched to a gene.

The chain links TRBV11-2 to TRBJ2-5; 8 nucleotides agree with TRBD1. Germline V lookup: CDR1 SGHAT, CDR2 FQNNGV. The ends lost 4 bases at V and 5 bases at J; junction bases unmatched: 3. This CDR3 contains 13 residues. The CDR3 DNA follows: TGTGCCAGCAGCTGGACAGGGCAGGAGACCCAGTACTTC. This sequence encodes CASSWTGQETQYF.

The gene calls are TRBV19 and TRBJ1-1; TRBD1 is a possible D gene (6 bases). This CDR3 has 14 residues. The germline CDR1 and CDR2 sequences are LNHDA and SQIVND (reference sequence). Trimming took 0 bases from V and 5 from J, leaving 10 bases between them. The DNA for the CDR3 is TGTGCCAGTAGTATAGAAACAGGGACAACTGAAGCTTTCTTT. This translates into CASSIETGTTEAFF.